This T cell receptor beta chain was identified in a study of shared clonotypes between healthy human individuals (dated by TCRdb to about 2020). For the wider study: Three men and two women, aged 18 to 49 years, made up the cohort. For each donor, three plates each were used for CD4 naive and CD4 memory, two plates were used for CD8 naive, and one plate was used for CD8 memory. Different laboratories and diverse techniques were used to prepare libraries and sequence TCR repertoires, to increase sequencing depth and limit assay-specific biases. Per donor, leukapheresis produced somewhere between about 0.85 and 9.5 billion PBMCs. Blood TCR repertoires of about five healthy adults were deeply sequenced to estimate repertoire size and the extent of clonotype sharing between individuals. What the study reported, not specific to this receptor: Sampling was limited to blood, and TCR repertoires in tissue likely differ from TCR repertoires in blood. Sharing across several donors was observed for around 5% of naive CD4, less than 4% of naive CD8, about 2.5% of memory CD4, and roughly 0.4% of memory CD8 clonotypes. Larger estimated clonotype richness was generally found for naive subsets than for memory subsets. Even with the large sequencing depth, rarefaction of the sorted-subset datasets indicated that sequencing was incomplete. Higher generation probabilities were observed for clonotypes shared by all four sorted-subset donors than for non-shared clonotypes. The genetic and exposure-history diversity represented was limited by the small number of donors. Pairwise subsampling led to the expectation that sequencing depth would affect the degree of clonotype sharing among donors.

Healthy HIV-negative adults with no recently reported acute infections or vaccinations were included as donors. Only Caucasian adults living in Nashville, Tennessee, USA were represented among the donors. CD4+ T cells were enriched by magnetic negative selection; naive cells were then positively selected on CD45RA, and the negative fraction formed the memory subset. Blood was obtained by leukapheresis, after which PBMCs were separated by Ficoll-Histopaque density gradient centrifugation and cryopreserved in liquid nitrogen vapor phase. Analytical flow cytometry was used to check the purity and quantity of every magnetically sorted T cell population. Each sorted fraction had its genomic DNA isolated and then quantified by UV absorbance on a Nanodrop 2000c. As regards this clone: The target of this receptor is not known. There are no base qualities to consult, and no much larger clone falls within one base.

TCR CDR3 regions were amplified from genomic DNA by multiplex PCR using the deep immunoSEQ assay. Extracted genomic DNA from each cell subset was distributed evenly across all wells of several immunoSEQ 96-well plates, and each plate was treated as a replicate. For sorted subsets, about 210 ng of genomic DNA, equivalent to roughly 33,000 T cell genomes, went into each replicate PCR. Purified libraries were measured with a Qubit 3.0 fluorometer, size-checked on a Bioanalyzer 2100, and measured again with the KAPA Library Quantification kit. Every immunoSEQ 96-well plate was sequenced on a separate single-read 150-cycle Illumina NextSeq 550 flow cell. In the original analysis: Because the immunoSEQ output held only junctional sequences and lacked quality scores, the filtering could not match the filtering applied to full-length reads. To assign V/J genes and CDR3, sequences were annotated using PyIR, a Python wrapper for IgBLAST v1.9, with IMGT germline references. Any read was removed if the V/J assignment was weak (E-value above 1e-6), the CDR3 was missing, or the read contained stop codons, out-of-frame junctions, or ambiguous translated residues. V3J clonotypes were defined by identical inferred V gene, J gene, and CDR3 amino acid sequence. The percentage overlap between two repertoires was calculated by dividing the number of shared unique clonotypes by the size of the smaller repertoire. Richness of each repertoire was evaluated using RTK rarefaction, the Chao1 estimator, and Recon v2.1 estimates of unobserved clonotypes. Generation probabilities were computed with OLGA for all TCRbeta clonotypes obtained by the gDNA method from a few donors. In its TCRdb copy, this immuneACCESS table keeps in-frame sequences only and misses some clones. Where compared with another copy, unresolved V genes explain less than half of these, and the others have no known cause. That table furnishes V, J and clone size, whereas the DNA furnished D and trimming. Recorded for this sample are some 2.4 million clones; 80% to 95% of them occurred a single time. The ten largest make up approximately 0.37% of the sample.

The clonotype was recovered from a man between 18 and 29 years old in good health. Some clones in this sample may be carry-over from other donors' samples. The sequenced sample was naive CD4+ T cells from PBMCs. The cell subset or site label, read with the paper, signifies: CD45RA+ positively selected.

Here the CDR3 is given as CASRRGTVYNEQFF. The DNA sequence reads TGTGCCAGCAGACGCGGGACAGTCTACAATGAGCAGTTCTTC. The chain employs TRBV6-5 and TRBJ2-1; the D region possibly corresponds to TRBD1 (7 bases align). Via the germline V gene, CDR1 is MNHEY and CDR2 SVGAGI. Between the V and J ends, shortened by 6 bases and 3 bases respectively, the junction contains 12 bases. There are 14 amino acids in the CDR3, from cysteine to phenylalanine inclusive. Only CDR3 DNA is held: 42 bases, read in frame from base 1.